The clone carrying this TCR beta chain showed up many times. This entry belongs to a study of T cells after yellow fever vaccination. The overall study: Fractions low in cell number were prepared with SMART-Seq v4 Ultra Low Input.

One entry per CDR3 protein results from TCRdb running MiXCR on the 5' RACE reads. The repertoire holds 450,000 to 650,000 distinct CDR3 sequences, with about a fifth as singletons. The V end was cut by 7 bases, the J end by 4 bases, with 27 bases between. The CDR3 length is 17 residues. The germline CDR1 and CDR2 sequences are SQVTM and ANQGSEA. The source of this sequence is a man between 18 and 35 years old who received the YFV17D yellow fever vaccine. Specimen: PBMCs, collected 21 days after the first yellow fever vaccination. This chain links TRBV29-1 with TRBJ2-3; maybe TRBD2 (5 bases). The CDR3 sequence: CSATRVRTDERADTQYF. CDR3 nucleotide sequence: TGCAGCGCAACTAGGGTCAGAACGGACGAGAGGGCAGATACGCAGTATTTT.